Below are 12 T cell receptor beta chains sequenced from a single sample in a study of cytomegalovirus exposure and HLA in healthy donors. In the PCR, 60 Vbeta and 13 Jbeta primers were used. Sequenced by immunoSEQ multiplex PCR; TCRdb stores in-frame clones only, minus some. Found here are 100,000 to 150,000 clones, approximately 78% of them singletons; the top ten hold approximately 2.6%. Sequenced input: PBMCs. Receptors were obtained from a human donor in good health.

The chain recombines TRBV15 with TRBJ1-5; TRBD1 matches 9 bases. Trimming at V came to 1 base and at J to 4 bases, leaving 2 bases not matched to a gene. Germline V gene data show CDR1 as LNHNV and CDR2 as YYDKDF (reference sequence). The CDR3 sequence is 15 residues long. The CDR3 reads CATSRGDRDNQPQHF. CDR3 bases: TGTGCCACCAGCAGAGGGGACAGGGATAATCAGCCCCAGCATTTT. Supplemented by reference TRBV15 and TRBJ1-5, the full variable domain reads DAMVIQNPRYQVTQFGKPVTLSCSQTLNHNVMYWYQQKSSQAPKLLFHYYDKDFNNEADTPDNFQSRRPNTSFCFLDIRSPGLGDTAMYLCATSRGDRDNQPQHFGDGTRLSIL.

The V and J genes are TRBV4-2 and TRBJ2-3, with 7 bases fitting TRBD2. V lost 1 base and J lost 1; bases outside the gene matches: 2. Germline V gene sequence: CDR1 LGHNA, CDR2 YNFKEQ. CDR3 size: 15 residues. The CDR3 reads CASSQAAGGTDTQYF. The DNA for the CDR3 is TGTGCCAGCAGCCAAGCCGCGGGAGGCACAGATACGCAGTATTTT.

This clone was detected only once. The chain employs TRBV28 and TRBJ2-2, with 7 bases fitting TRBD1. J lost 3 bases, V lost 3 bases, and 4 bases had no gene match. Germline V gene data show CDR1 as MDHEN and CDR2 as SYDVKM. There are 15 residues in the CDR3. In nucleotides, the CDR3 is TGTGCCAGCAGTTTTGACAGGGTTGACACCGGGGAGCTGTTTTTT. It is translated as CASSFDRVDTGELFF. Variable domain in full (rest from reference TRBV28 and TRBJ2-2): DVKVTQSSRYLVKRTGEKVFLECVQDMDHENMFWYRQDPGLGLRLIYFSYDVKMKEKGDIPEGYSVSREKKERFSLILESASTNQTSMYLCASSFDRVDTGELFFGEGSRLTVL.

The CDR3 loop is CASSLGPGQGALGEKLFF. The CDR3 bases are TGCGCCAGCAGCTTGGGGCCGGGACAGGGGGCTTTGGGGGAAAAACTGTTTTTT. The chain links TRBV5-1 to TRBJ1-4, with 12 bases matching TRBD1. J gave up 8 bases and V 0 bases, and 11 bases lay outside the gene matches. The CDR3 is 18 amino acids. The V gene's germline CDR1 is SGHRS and CDR2 YFSETQ.

This clone was found a few times. J is TRBJ1-2 and V is TRBV2, with 8 bases aligning to TRBD1. Unmatched junction bases numbered 17, after V lost 6 bases and J lost 5 bases. The CDR3 sequence is 17 residues long. The V gene's germline CDR1 is SNHLY and CDR2 FYNNEI. CDR3 residues: CASSPPGQARNRYGYTF. In DNA form, the CDR3 reads TGTGCCAGCAGCCCCCCGGGACAGGCCCGAAATCGGTATGGCTACACCTTC.

This chain joins TRBV6-5 and TRBJ2-3; maybe TRBD2 (6 bases). Germline CDR1 reads MNHEY; CDR2 reads SVGAGI. V lost 8 bases, J lost 6 bases, and 21 bases lay in between. The CDR3 contains 15 residues. The CDR3 loop is CASRLGTWGPDTQYF. The CDR3 region has the DNA TGTGCCAGCCGCCTCGGGACTTGGGGCCCGGATACGCAGTATTTT.

The V gene is TRBV7-9, the J gene TRBJ2-1; the match to TRBD2 covers 8 bases. V gave up 8 bases and J gave up 0 bases; unmatched junction bases: 9. CDR3 length: 16 residues. CDR1 and CDR2 from the germline V gene are SEHNR and FQNEAQ (reference sequence). CDR3 sequence reads: CASLLWLAGSYNEQFF. The CDR3 DNA follows: TGTGCCAGCCTCCTTTGGCTAGCGGGCTCCTACAATGAGCAGTTCTTC.

The chain recombines TRBV5-1 with TRBJ1-6, with D perhaps TRBD1 (5 bases). CDR3 length: 17 amino acids. In germline, CDR1 is SGHRS, CDR2 YFSETQ. Trimming removed 4 bases from V and 0 bases from J, with 14 bases in between. The CDR3 sequence is CASSLTAPSSYNSPLHF. In DNA form, the CDR3 reads TGCGCCAGCAGCCTGACAGCGCCGAGCTCCTATAATTCACCCCTCCACTTT.

The CDR3 is CASSNGGLRNYEQYF. DNA of the CDR3: TGTGCCAGCAGCAACGGGGGTTTGAGAAACTACGAGCAGTACTTC. The chain couples TRBV7-2 to TRBJ2-7; perhaps TRBD2 as D (6 bases). The CDR3 spans 15 residues. Germline-derived CDR1 and CDR2 are SGHTA and FQGNSA. V was shortened by 5 bases and J by 3 bases, with 17 bases between the two germline ends.

The chain combines TRBV6-5 with TRBJ1-1, with 11 bases lining up with TRBD1. Germline CDR1 and CDR2: MNHEY and SVGAGI. V lost 0 bases to trimming and J lost 6 bases; unmatched junction nucleotides: 6. The CDR3 contains 16 residues. The CDR3 loop is CASSYSSRTGGPEAFF. The CDR3 bases are TGTGCCAGCAGTTACTCTTCCCGGACAGGGGGCCCTGAAGCTTTCTTT.

The chain couples TRBV30 to TRBJ1-3; D unclear. Per the germline V gene, CDR1 is GTSNPN and CDR2 is SVGIG (reference sequence). Trimming stripped 7 bases from V and 4 bases from J, with 8 bases between. CDR3 length: 11 amino acids. Here the CDR3 reads CASGAGNTIYF. Written as DNA, the CDR3 is TGTGCCTCCGGAGCGGGAAACACCATATATTTT.

V gene TRBV18 combines with J gene TRBJ2-7; D perhaps matches TRBD2 (6 bases). V lost 3 bases and J lost 5, with 17 bases in between. This CDR3 is 15 amino acids long. Germline-derived CDR1 and CDR2 are KGHSH and LQKENI. The CDR3: CASSPPGGWGDEQYF. In nucleotides, the CDR3 is TGTGCCAGCTCACCCCCCGGGGGTTGGGGTGACGAGCAGTACTTC.